The 12 T cell receptor beta chains presented below share a single source sample, sequenced in a study of cytomegalovirus exposure and HLA in healthy donors. Clones were read by immunoSEQ multiplex PCR, and TCRdb kept only the in-frame ones, dropping some. The sample shows about 67,000 clones, 85% to 95% of them seen only once. Sequencing was done on a sample of PBMCs. The receptors were sampled from a woman aged 18-29 years in good health and CMV-seronegative.

The rearrangement joins TRBV9 to TRBJ2-1; D might be TRBD2 (6 bases). V was cut by 4 bases and J by 6 bases, with 20 bases left in between. Germline lookup yields CDR1 SGDLS and CDR2 YYNGEE. The CDR3 consists of 16 residues. CDR3 bases: TGTGCCAGCAGCCCAAGCCCCGGACTACCGACCAATGAGCAGTTCTTC. It translates to CASSPSPGLPTNEQFF.

The chain recombines TRBV7-3 with TRBJ1-2, with TRBD1 identical over 9 bases. The germline V gene encodes CDR1 SGHTA and CDR2 FQGTGA. This CDR3 region has 16 residues. With V trimmed by 2 bases and J by 8 bases, 12 bases remained unmatched. CDR3 amino acids: CASSLYRTGAVWGYTF. CDR3 DNA sequence: TGTGCCAGCAGCTTATACCGGACAGGGGCCGTTTGGGGCTACACCTTC.

The chain links TRBV7-8 to TRBJ1-2; the D gene is possibly TRBD1 (5 bases). The germline V and J ends were trimmed by 5 bases and 6 bases, with 13 bases remaining between them. The CDR3 consists of 13 residues. Germline V gives CDR1 SGHVS, CDR2 FQNEAQ. CDR3 loop: CASSTRAGDGYTF. The CDR3 DNA sequence: TGTGCCAGCAGCACCAGAGCGGGGGATGGCTACACCTTC.

V is TRBV9 and J is TRBJ2-3; maybe TRBD1 (6 bases). V was cut by 4 bases and J by 2 bases, with 14 bases left in between. This CDR3 is built from 15 residues. Per the germline V gene, CDR1 is SGDLS and CDR2 is YYNGEE. The CDR3 here is CASSTRGAFTDTQYF. In DNA form, the CDR3 reads TGTGCCAGCAGCACCAGGGGAGCCTTCACAGATACGCAGTATTTT.

The V gene is TRBV19, the J gene TRBJ2-7, with D uncertain. V was pared by 5 bases and J by 5 bases, with 19 bases between. Germline V gives CDR1 LNHDA, CDR2 SQIVND (reference sequence). The CDR3 spans 15 residues. The CDR3, as DNA: TGTGCCAGTAGTTACGGATCCCCACCAGGAAACGAGCAGTACTTC. Amino acids: CASSYGSPPGNEQYF.

The chain's CDR3 is CASSPNWGLSYEQYF. CDR3 nucleotide sequence: TGTGCCAGCAGCCCCAATTGGGGCCTCTCCTACGAGCAGTACTTC. The V and J genes are TRBV27 and TRBJ2-7; D is perhaps TRBD1 (5 bases). Germline CDR1 and CDR2: MNHEY and SMNVEV (reference sequence). The V and J ends lost 6 bases and 0 bases respectively, with 15 bases between them. This CDR3 is 15 amino acids long.

V gene TRBV6-1 combines with J gene TRBJ1-5, with a tentative D call TRBD1 (5 bases). Germline V gene data show CDR1 as MNHNS and CDR2 as SASEGT. The CDR3 sequence is 14 residues long. Trimming took 6 bases from V and 3 from J, leaving 12 bases between them. The chain's CDR3 is CASRGGTLNQPQHF. CDR3 sequence (DNA): TGTGCCAGCAGGGGCGGGACTCTCAATCAGCCCCAGCATTTT.

The V call is TRBV27, the J call TRBJ1-1; 9 positions match TRBD1. Germline CDR1 MNHEY, CDR2 SMNVEV (reference sequence). V was clipped by 3 bases and J by 8 bases; unmatched bases: 10. This CDR3 is 15 amino acids long. The CDR3 loop reads CASSFVAGQGLEAFF. CDR3 DNA: TGTGCCAGCAGTTTCGTCGCGGGACAGGGTTTAGAAGCTTTCTTT.

The V gene is TRBV9, the J gene TRBJ2-1; 9 nucleotides match TRBD2. Germline V CDR1 and CDR2: SGDLS, YYNGEE. V dropped 2 bases and J dropped 5; count of bases not matched to a gene: 5. The CDR3 covers 15 residues. CDR3 in amino acids: CASSVAGGFNNEQFF. CDR3 DNA sequence: TGTGCCAGCAGCGTGGCGGGGGGGTTTAACAATGAGCAGTTCTTC.

The chain employs TRBV7-3 and TRBJ2-2; perhaps TRBD1 as D (5 bases). The length of the CDR3 is 14 residues. V was shortened by 5 bases and J by 0 bases, with 7 bases between the two germline ends. In germline, CDR1 is SGHTA, CDR2 FQGTGA. This CDR3 reads CASSQTANTGELFF. As DNA, the CDR3 is TGTGCCAGCAGCCAGACAGCGAACACCGGGGAGCTGTTTTTT.

This chain links TRBV4-2 with TRBJ1-2, with D maybe TRBD1 (5 bases). CDR3 size: 13 residues. The germline gives CDR1 LGHNA, CDR2 YNFKEQ. Trimming took 4 bases from V and 6 from J, leaving 12 bases between them. CDR3 loop: CASSLRQKDGYTF. For the CDR3, the DNA is TGTGCCAGCAGCCTACGACAGAAGGATGGCTACACCTTC.

The chain carries TRBV28 and TRBJ1-1; D call uncertain. V was shortened by 6 bases and J by 3 bases, with 11 bases between the two germline ends. Germline V gene data show CDR1 as MDHEN and CDR2 as SYDVKM. This CDR3 spans 13 amino acids. Here the CDR3 DNA reads TGTGCCAGCAGGAAAGACGAGGACACTGAAGCTTTCTTT. Translated, it gives CASRKDEDTEAFF.